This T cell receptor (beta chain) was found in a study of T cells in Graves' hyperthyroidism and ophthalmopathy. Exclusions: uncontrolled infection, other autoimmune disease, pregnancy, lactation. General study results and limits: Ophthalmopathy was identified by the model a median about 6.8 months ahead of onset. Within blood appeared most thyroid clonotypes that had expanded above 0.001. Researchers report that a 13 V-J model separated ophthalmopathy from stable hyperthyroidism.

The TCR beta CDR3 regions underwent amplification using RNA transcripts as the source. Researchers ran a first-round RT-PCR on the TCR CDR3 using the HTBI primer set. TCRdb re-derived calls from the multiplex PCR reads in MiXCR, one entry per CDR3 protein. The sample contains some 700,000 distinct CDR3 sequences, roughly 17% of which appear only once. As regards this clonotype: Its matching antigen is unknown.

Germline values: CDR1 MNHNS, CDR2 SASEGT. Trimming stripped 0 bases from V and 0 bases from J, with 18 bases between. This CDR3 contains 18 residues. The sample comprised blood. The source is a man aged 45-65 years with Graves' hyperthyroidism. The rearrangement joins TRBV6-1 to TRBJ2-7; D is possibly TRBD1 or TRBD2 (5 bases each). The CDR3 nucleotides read TGTGCCAGCAGTGAAGCCGTAACGAGGGGCCCGGGCTCCTACGAGCAGTACTTC. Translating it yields CASSEAVTRGPGSYEQYF.